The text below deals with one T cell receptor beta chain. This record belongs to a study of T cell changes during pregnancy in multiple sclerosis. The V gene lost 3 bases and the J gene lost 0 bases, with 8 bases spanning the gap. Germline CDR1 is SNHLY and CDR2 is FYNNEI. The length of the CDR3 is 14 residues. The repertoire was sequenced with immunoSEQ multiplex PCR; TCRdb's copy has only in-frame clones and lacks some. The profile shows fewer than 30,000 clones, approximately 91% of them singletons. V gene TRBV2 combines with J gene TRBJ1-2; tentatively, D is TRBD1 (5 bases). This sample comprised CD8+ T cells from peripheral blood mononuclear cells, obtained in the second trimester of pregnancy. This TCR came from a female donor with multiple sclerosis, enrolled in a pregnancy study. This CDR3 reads CASSDQGTNYGYTF. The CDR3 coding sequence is TGTGCCAGCAGTGATCAGGGCACTAACTATGGCTACACCTTC. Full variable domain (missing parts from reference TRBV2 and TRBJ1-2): EPEVTQTPSHQVTQMGQEVILRCVPISNHLYFYWYRQILGQKVEFLVSFYNNEISEKSEIFDDQFSVERPDGSNFTLKIRSTKLEDSAMYFCASSDQGTNYGYTFGSGTRLTVV.